Listed below are T cell receptor beta chains from one sample, sequenced in a study of cytomegalovirus exposure and HLA in healthy donors. Here immunoSEQ multiplex PCR was the method, and the copy in TCRdb shows in-frame clones only, minus some. The sample records 150,000 to 180,000 clones, roughly three quarters being singletons. Sample: PBMCs. These receptors were collected from a man aged 30 to 45 in good health and CMV-seropositive. Both conserved end residues are part of each CDR3. The order of the fields is clone size, D gene, V gene, J gene, CDR3 protein, CDR3 DNA. The D gene is left open where the match is weak. The size entry is marked missing in some rows and otherwise reads once, few, many or a size class.

clone size: NA
D gene: NA
V gene: TRBV30
J gene: TRBJ1-1
CDR3 protein: CAWIVGTGTFF
CDR3 DNA: NA

clone size: NA
D gene: TRBD1
V gene: TRBV7-2
J gene: TRBJ1-2
CDR3 protein: CASSWGTGGDSGYTF
CDR3 DNA: TGTGCCAGCAGCTGGGGGACAGGTGGAGATAGTGGCTACACCTTC

clone size: NA
D gene: NA
V gene: TRBV30
J gene: TRBJ1-5
CDR3 protein: CAWSVQANQPQHF
CDR3 DNA: TGTGCCTGGAGTGTCCAGGCCAATCAGCCCCAGCATTTT

clone size: NA
D gene: TRBD1
V gene: TRBV11-2
J gene: TRBJ2-3
CDR3 protein: CASSLPGQGIDTQYF
CDR3 DNA: TGTGCCAGCAGCTTACCCGGACAGGGGATAGATACGCAGTATTTT

clone size: NA
D gene: TRBD1
V gene: TRBV10-3
J gene: TRBJ1-3
CDR3 protein: CATQGGSISGNTIYF
CDR3 DNA: TGTGCCACCCAAGGGGGCAGCATCTCTGGAAACACCATATATTTT

clone size: NA
D gene: NA
V gene: TRBV19
J gene: TRBJ1-5
CDR3 protein: CASSMGQDQPQHF
CDR3 DNA: TGTGCCAGTAGTATGGGCCAGGATCAGCCCCAGCATTTT

clone size: once
D gene: NA
V gene: TRBV11-3
J gene: TRBJ2-3
CDR3 protein: CASSLDKDTQYF
CDR3 DNA: TGTGCCAGCAGCTTAGATAAAGATACGCAGTATTTT

clone size: NA
D gene: NA
V gene: TRBV7-3
J gene: TRBJ2-1
CDR3 protein: CASSLGALDEQFF
CDR3 DNA: TGTGCCAGCAGCTTAGGGGCCCTTGATGAGCAGTTCTTC

clone size: few
D gene: NA
V gene: TRBV5-4
J gene: TRBJ2-3
CDR3 protein: CASSPTGGVTDTQYF
CDR3 DNA: TGTGCCAGCAGTCCCACGGGGGGCGTAACAGATACGCAGTATTTT

clone size: NA
D gene: NA
V gene: TRBV7-8
J gene: TRBJ2-5
CDR3 protein: CASSHPLREETQYF
CDR3 DNA: TGTGCCAGCAGCCACCCCTTGAGGGAAGAGACCCAGTACTTC

clone size: NA
D gene: TRBD1
V gene: TRBV28
J gene: TRBJ1-5
CDR3 protein: CASRFRTGGNQPQHF
CDR3 DNA: TGTGCCAGCAGGTTCCGGACAGGGGGAAACCAGCCCCAGCATTTT

clone size: NA
D gene: NA
V gene: TRBV7-9
J gene: TRBJ1-4
CDR3 protein: CASSLAYVPTNEKLFF
CDR3 DNA: TGTGCCAGCAGCTTAGCGTATGTCCCAACTAATGAAAAACTGTTTTTT

clone size: NA
D gene: NA
V gene: TRBV7-3
J gene: TRBJ1-1
CDR3 protein: CASSFNMNTEAFF
CDR3 DNA: TGTGCCAGCAGCTTTAACATGAACACTGAAGCTTTCTTT

clone size: NA
D gene: TRBD1
V gene: TRBV6-5
J gene: TRBJ1-5
CDR3 protein: CASSRDRVQPQHF
CDR3 DNA: TGTGCCAGCAGCCGGGACAGGGTTCAGCCCCAGCATTTT

clone size: NA
D gene: NA
V gene: TRBV11-2
J gene: TRBJ2-7
CDR3 protein: CASSYSYEQYF
CDR3 DNA: TGTGCCAGCAGTTACAGCTACGAGCAGTACTTC

clone size: NA
D gene: NA
V gene: TRBV7-2
J gene: TRBJ1-5
CDR3 protein: CASSPLGGVGNQPQHF
CDR3 DNA: TGTGCCAGCAGCCCCTTAGGGGGGGTAGGCAATCAGCCCCAGCATTTT

clone size: NA
D gene: NA
V gene: TRBV2
J gene: TRBJ1-1
CDR3 protein: CASRLQSSNAEAFF
CDR3 DNA: TGTGCCAGCAGGCTACAGTCCTCGAACGCTGAAGCTTTCTTT

clone size: NA
D gene: NA
V gene: TRBV5-1
J gene: TRBJ2-3
CDR3 protein: CASSLGTSTDTQYF
CDR3 DNA: TGCGCCAGCAGCTTGGGGACAAGCACAGATACGCAGTATTTT

clone size: NA
D gene: NA
V gene: TRBV10-3
J gene: TRBJ2-5
CDR3 protein: CAISESQDRQETQYF
CDR3 DNA: TGTGCCATCAGTGAGTCGCAGGACAGACAAGAGACCCAGTACTTC

clone size: NA
D gene: NA
V gene: TRBV10-2
J gene: TRBJ2-3
CDR3 protein: CASSPAGSSTDTQYF
CDR3 DNA: TGCGCCAGCAGCCCTGCGGGGTCTAGCACAGATACGCAGTATTTT